The sequence of this T cell receptor (beta chain) was determined in a study of blood T cell repertoires in COVID-19. The data were produced by immunoSEQ multiplex PCR, yet TCRdb's version contains in-frame clones alone and is incomplete. The sample has 310,000 or so clones; 90% are singletons. The CDR3 consists of 14 residues. V was shortened by 2 bases and J by 2 bases, with 10 bases between the two germline ends. In germline, CDR1 is GTSNPN, CDR2 SVGIG (reference sequence). Sequencing was carried out using PBMCs or T cells enriched from blood (not recorded which). This rearrangement joins TRBV30 to TRBJ1-5; weak D call: TRBD1 (6 bases). The TCR was taken from a woman under 30 with acute COVID-19. The CDR3 coding sequence is TGTGCCTGGAGTACGTACAGGGGCAATCAGCCCCAGCATTTT. It encodes CAWSTYRGNQPQHF. Variable domain in full (rest from reference TRBV30 and TRBJ1-5): SQTIHQWPATLVQPVGSPLSLECTVEGTSNPNLYWYRQAAGRGLQLLFYSVGIGQISSEVPQNLSASRPQDRQFILSSKKLLLSDSGFYLCAWSTYRGNQPQHFGDGTRLSIL.